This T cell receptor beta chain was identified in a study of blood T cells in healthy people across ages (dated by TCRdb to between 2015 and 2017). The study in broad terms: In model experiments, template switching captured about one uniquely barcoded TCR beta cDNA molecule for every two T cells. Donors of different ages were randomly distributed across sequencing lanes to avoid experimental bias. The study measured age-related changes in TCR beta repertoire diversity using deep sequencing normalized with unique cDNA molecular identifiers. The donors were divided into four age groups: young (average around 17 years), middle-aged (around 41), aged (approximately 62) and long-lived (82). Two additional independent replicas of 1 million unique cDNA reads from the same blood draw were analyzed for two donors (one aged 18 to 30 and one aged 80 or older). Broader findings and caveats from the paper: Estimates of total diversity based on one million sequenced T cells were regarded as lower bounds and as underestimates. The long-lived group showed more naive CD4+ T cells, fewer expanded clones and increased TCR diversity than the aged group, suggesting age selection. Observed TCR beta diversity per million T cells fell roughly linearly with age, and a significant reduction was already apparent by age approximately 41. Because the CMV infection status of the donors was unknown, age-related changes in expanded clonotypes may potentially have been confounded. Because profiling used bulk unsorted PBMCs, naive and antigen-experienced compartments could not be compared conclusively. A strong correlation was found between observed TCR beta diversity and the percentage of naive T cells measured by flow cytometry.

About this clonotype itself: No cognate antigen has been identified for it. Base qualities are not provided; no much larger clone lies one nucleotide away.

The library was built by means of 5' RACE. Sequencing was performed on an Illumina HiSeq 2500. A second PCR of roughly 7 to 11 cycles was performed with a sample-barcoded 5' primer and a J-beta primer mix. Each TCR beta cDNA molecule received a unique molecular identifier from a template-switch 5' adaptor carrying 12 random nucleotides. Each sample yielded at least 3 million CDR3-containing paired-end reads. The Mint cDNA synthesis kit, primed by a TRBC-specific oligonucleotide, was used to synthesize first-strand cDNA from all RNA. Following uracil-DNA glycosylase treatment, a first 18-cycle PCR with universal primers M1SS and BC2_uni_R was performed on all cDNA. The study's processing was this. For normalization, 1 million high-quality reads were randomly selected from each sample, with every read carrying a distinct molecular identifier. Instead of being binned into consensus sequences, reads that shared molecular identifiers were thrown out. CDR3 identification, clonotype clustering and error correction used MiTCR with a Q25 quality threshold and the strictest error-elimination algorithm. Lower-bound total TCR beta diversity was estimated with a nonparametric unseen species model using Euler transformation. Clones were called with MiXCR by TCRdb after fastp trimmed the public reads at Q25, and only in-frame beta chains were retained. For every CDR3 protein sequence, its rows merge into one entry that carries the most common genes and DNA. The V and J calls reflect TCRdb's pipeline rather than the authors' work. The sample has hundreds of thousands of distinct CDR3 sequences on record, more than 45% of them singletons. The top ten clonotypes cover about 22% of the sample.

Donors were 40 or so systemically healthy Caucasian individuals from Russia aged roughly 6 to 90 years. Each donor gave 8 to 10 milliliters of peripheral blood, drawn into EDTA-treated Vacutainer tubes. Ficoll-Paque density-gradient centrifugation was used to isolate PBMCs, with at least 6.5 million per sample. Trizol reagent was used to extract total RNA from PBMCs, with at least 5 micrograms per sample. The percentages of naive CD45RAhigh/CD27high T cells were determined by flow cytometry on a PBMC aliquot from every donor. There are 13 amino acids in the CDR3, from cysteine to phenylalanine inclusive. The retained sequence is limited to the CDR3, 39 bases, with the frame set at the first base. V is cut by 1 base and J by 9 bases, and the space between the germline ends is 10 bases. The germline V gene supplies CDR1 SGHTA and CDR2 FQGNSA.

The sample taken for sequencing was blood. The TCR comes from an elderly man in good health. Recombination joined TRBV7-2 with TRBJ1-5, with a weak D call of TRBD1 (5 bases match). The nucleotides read TGTGCCAGCAGCTTAGACGGGGGGAGGCCCCAGCATTTT. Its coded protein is CASSLDGGRPQHF.